This TCR beta chain was profiled in a study of T cells in Graves' hyperthyroidism and ophthalmopathy. Study as a whole: Peripheral blood was drawn at first diagnosis, prior to all treatment.

In regard to this clonotype: No antigen is known for it.

Germline V gene lookup returns CDR1 MDHEN and CDR2 SYDVKM. The CDR3 extends over 14 amino acids. V was clipped by 3 bases and J by 4 bases, with 12 bases between them. Whole-study results and caveats: Blood also carried most thyroid clonotypes expanded above 0.001. Classification by a 13 V-J model distinguished ophthalmopathy from stable hyperthyroidism.

The source material, RNA transcripts, was used to amplify TCR beta CDR3 regions. TCR CDR3 underwent first-round RT-PCR with the HTBI primer set. TCRdb re-derived calls from the multiplex PCR reads in MiXCR, one entry per CDR3 protein. This table holds around 300,000 distinct CDR3 sequences, about 20% found once. Enrolled ophthalmopathy patients presented with a Clinical Activity Score of at least 3, a NOSPECS grade of at least 4, and disease duration under 3 months. The chain is built from TRBV28 and TRBJ2-5; D uncertain. Source material: blood. This receptor was obtained from a man aged 25-40 years with Graves' ophthalmopathy. CDR3 sequence reads: CASSFGWGRETQYF. The CDR3 region has the DNA TGTGCCAGCAGTTTTGGGTGGGGTAGAGAGACCCAGTACTTC.